Following are 24 T cell receptor beta chains from one sample sequenced in a study of T cells in Graves' hyperthyroidism and ophthalmopathy. RNA transcripts provided the source from which TCR beta CDR3 regions were amplified. Initially, a first-round RT-PCR of the TCR CDR3 employed the HTBI primer set. TCRdb reprocessed the multiplex PCR reads with MiXCR, giving one entry per CDR3 protein. This table has about 270,000 distinct CDR3 sequences, 22% appearing once. Sequenced sample: blood. All receptors come from a man aged 30 to 45 with Graves' ophthalmopathy.

This clonotype showed up many times. As DNA, the CDR3 is TGTGCCAGCAGCCGAGGGATCAATCAGCCCCAGCATTTT. This gives the protein CASSRGINQPQHF. V and J are TRBV7-9 and TRBJ1-5; the D is unclear. This CDR3 contains 13 residues. V was pared by 5 bases and J by 3 bases, with 8 bases between. CDR1 and CDR2 from the germline V gene are SEHNR and FQNEAQ (reference sequence).

This clonotype was seen a few times. This chain links TRBV29-1 with TRBJ2-7; no clear D gene. V lost 4 bases to trimming and J lost 2 bases, with 15 bases between them. This CDR3 region has 14 residues. Germline V lookup: CDR1 SQVTM, CDR2 ANQGSEA. CDR3 in amino acids: CSVAGMSTPYEQYF. Written as DNA, the CDR3 is TGCAGCGTTGCAGGTATGAGCACCCCCTACGAGCAGTACTTC.

This rearrangement joins TRBV28 to TRBJ2-7, with TRBD2 as a possible D gene (6 bases). V was trimmed by 5 bases and J by 5 bases, leaving 13 bases between them. Germline V lookup: CDR1 MDHEN, CDR2 SYDVKM. The CDR3 has 13 residues. This chain's CDR3 is CASSGDFFDEQYF. DNA of the CDR3: TGTGCCAGCAGTGGGGACTTTTTTGACGAGCAGTACTTC.

This clonotype was detected only a few times. The chain uses TRBV2 and TRBJ2-1; 12 nucleotides match TRBD2. J was trimmed by 7 bases and V by 6 bases; bases with no gene match: 13. The CDR3 contains 17 residues. The germline V gene encodes CDR1 SNHLY and CDR2 FYNNEI. The CDR3 sequence: CASRTARRTSGTNEQFF. As DNA, the CDR3 is TGTGCCAGCAGGACGGCGCGCCGGACTAGCGGGACTAATGAGCAGTTCTTC.

In this sample, this clonotype turned up a few times. The chain has TRBV9 and TRBJ2-5; 9 positions match TRBD1. CDR1 and CDR2 from the germline V gene are SGDLS and YYNGEE. The trim removed 3 bases at V and 5 bases at J, leaving 8 bases unmatched. The CDR3 is made up of 15 amino acids. The CDR3 nucleotides are TGTGCCAGCAGCGCCTCGAACAGGGGGCCCGAGACCCAGTACTTC. Translating it yields CASSASNRGPETQYF.

DNA of the CDR3: TGTGCCAGCAGTTTAGTGACAGGGGGACGGGAGACCCAGTACTTC. Translated, it gives CASSLVTGGRETQYF. The chain couples TRBV12-3 or TRBV12-4 to TRBJ2-5; TRBD1 agrees at 9 bases. The CDR3 loop spans 15 amino acids. Trimming took 1 base from V and 5 from J; bases not matched to a gene: 5.

As to this clonotype: One end of the junction does not line up with germline, which may come from a read error. V and J are TRBV19 and TRBJ2-2, with 11 bases matching TRBD2. Germline CDR1 and CDR2: LNHDA and SQIVND (reference sequence). This CDR3 contains 17 residues. DNA of the CDR3: TGTGCCAGTAGAGAACTAGCGGGAGCCCCATACGCCGGGGGGCTGTTTTTT. Encoded protein: CASRELAGAPYAGGLFF.

This clonotype was seen ten or more times. V usage is TRBV3-1 and J usage is TRBJ2-5; the match to TRBD2 covers 10 bases. Germline CDR1 reads LGHDT; CDR2 reads YNNKEL (reference sequence). The CDR3 is 15 amino acids. The junction had 7 bases not matched to a gene; V was cut back by 4 bases and J by 5 bases. The CDR3 loop reads CASSPLAGAIETQYF. CDR3 coding DNA: TGTGCCAGCAGCCCCCTAGCGGGAGCCATCGAGACCCAGTACTTC.

V usage is TRBV5-6 and J usage is TRBJ2-5; 7 nucleotides line up with TRBD1. From germline, CDR1 is SGHDT and CDR2 YYEEEE. Trimming removed 3 bases from V and 4 bases from J; junction bases left unmatched: 6. The CDR3 is 14 amino acids. CDR3 sequence (DNA): TGTGCCAGCAGCTACCAGACAGGGTCAGAGACCCAGTACTTC. Translation: CASSYQTGSETQYF.

The rearrangement links TRBV9 to TRBJ1-5; the D gene is possibly TRBD1 (6 bases). The germline V and J ends were trimmed by 3 bases and 4 bases, with 8 bases remaining between them. The CDR3 contains 13 residues. Germline loops: CDR1 SGDLS, CDR2 YYNGEE. CDR3 nucleotides: TGTGCCAGCAGCGCGACAGGTAATCAGCCCCAGCATTTT. The encoded protein is CASSATGNQPQHF.

This chain uses TRBV13 with TRBJ2-2, with TRBD2 matching 7 bases. The CDR3 is 16 amino acids. The J segment lost 1 base and the V segment lost 4 bases, leaving 6 bases of the junction unmatched. Per the germline V gene, CDR1 is PRHDT and CDR2 is FYEKMQ (reference sequence). The DNA of the CDR3 is TGTGCCAGCAGCTCTAGCGGAGAACGGAACACCGGGGAGCTGTTTTTT. Protein sequence: CASSSSGERNTGELFF.

This clonotype turned up a few times. A much larger clone is a single base away; this may be a read error. The V call is TRBV5-1, the J call TRBJ1-2, with 9 bases identical to TRBD1. The V segment lost 4 bases and the J segment 8 bases; nucleotides outside the gene matches: 3. The CDR3 runs to 12 residues. Germline CDR1 SGHRS, CDR2 YFSETQ. The CDR3 DNA sequence: TGCGCCAGCAGCCGGACAGGGGAAGGCTACACCTTC. Translation gives CASSRTGEGYTF.

The J gene is TRBJ2-7, the V gene TRBV5-6, with TRBD2 identical over 9 bases. From germline, CDR1 is SGHDT and CDR2 YYEEEE. CDR3 length: 17 residues. After removal of 6 bases from V and 3 bases from J, the junction contained 16 bases not matched to a gene. This CDR3 reads CASNPGTSRYPDYEQYF. DNA of the CDR3: TGTGCCAGCAACCCCGGGACTAGCAGGTACCCCGACTACGAGCAGTACTTC. Complete variable domain (other parts from reference TRBV5-6 and TRBJ2-7): DAGVTQSPTHLIKTRGQQVTLRCSPKSGHDTVSWYQQALGQGPQFIFQYYEEEERQRGNFPDRFSGHQFPNYSSELNVNALLLGDSALYLCASNPGTSRYPDYEQYFGPGTRLTVT.

V and J are TRBV6-1 and TRBJ2-7; 8 bases match TRBD1. V was clipped by 4 bases and J by 4 bases; unmatched bases: 6. The CDR3 length is 14 residues. The V gene's germline CDR1 is MNHNS and CDR2 SASEGT. The CDR3 coding sequence is TGTGCCAGCAGTGGGCAGGGGGCTTATTACGAGCAGTACTTC. Encoded protein: CASSGQGAYYEQYF.

The table lists this clonotype with many counts. The rearrangement links TRBV2 to TRBJ1-1; 9 bases fit TRBD1. The CDR3 loop spans 14 amino acids. Germline values: CDR1 SNHLY, CDR2 FYNNEI. Trimming took 4 bases from V and 5 from J; bases not matched to a gene: 5. CDR3 nucleotide sequence: TGTGCCAGCAGTGCACAGGGGGCCCGGACTGAAGCTTTCTTT. It is translated as CASSAQGARTEAFF.

The chain uses TRBV28 and TRBJ2-7; the D gene is possibly TRBD1 (5 bases). V gave up 5 bases and J gave up 3 bases, with 14 bases separating them. This CDR3 region has 14 residues. Germline lookup yields CDR1 MDHEN and CDR2 SYDVKM. CDR3 DNA sequence: TGTGCCAGCAGTCGCAAGGGTCAGGGCTACGAGCAGTACTTC. It encodes CASSRKGQGYEQYF.

CDR3 region: CASSHRTGPAGELFF. The CDR3 DNA follows: TGTGCCAGCAGCCATAGGACAGGGCCAGCCGGGGAGCTGTTTTTT. The chain couples TRBV5-8 to TRBJ2-2, with 8 bases that match TRBD1. With V trimmed by 4 bases and J by 6 bases, 8 bases remained unmatched. This CDR3 is 15 amino acids long. Per the germline V gene, CDR1 is SGHTS and CDR2 is YDEGEE.

This clonotype was counted between two and nine times. The V call is TRBV2, the J call TRBJ1-2, with D unresolved. V was pared by 7 bases and J by 7 bases, with 13 bases between. Germline V lookup: CDR1 SNHLY, CDR2 FYNNEI. CDR3 length: 12 amino acids. CDR3 loop: CASTLLGFGYTF. CDR3 bases: TGTGCCAGCACCCTGCTTGGGTTTGGCTACACCTTC.

The chain employs TRBV7-9 and TRBJ2-7; possibly TRBD1 for D (6 bases). The length of the CDR3 is 15 residues. Trimming stripped 1 base from V and 1 base from J, with 11 bases between. Germline CDR1 and CDR2: SEHNR and FQNEAQ (reference sequence). The CDR3 region has the DNA TGTGCCAGCAGCTTAGAAGGGGGAAGGTCCTACGAGCAGTACTTC. Its protein is CASSLEGGRSYEQYF.

Of note for this clonotype: The junction departs from the called germline gene at one end, perhaps through a read error. The rearrangement joins TRBV3-1 to TRBJ2-1; unclear D gene. This CDR3 has 14 residues. CDR1 is LGHDT and CDR2 is YNNKEL in the germline V gene (reference sequence). Here the CDR3 reads CACSHPLTRNEQFF. The CDR3 DNA follows: TGTGCCTGCAGCCATCCCTTGACAAGGAATGAGCAGTTCTTC.

The genes are TRBV2 and TRBJ2-5, with TRBD2 as a possible D gene (6 bases). CDR3 size: 13 residues. Per germline, CDR1 SNHLY and CDR2 FYNNEI. V was trimmed by 1 base and J by 3 bases, leaving 6 bases between them. DNA of the CDR3: TGTGCCAGCAGTGAAGGCGGGGAAGAGACCCAGTACTTC. Protein sequence: CASSEGGEETQYF.

The V and J genes are TRBV27 and TRBJ2-7; 10 bases line up with TRBD2. Unmatched junction bases numbered 4, after V lost 5 bases and J lost 3 bases. There are 14 residues in the CDR3. Germline-derived CDR1 and CDR2 are MNHEY and SMNVEV (reference sequence). The CDR3 DNA follows: TGTGCCAGCAGTCTGACTAGCGGGTTCTACGAGCAGTACTTC. Protein sequence: CASSLTSGFYEQYF.

Comments on this clonotype: The junction departs from germline at one end; a sequencing error may be responsible. The V call is TRBV6-2 or TRBV6-3, the J call TRBJ1-2, with D maybe TRBD1 (5 bases). The CDR3 is 13 amino acids. CDR1 is MNHEY, CDR2 SVGEGT, per germline. In DNA form, the CDR3 reads TGTGCCAACAGTGCCCAGGGATCTCTTGGCTACACCTTC. It codes for CANSAQGSLGYTF.

This clonotype was found many times. The chain carries TRBV20-1 and TRBJ2-1, with TRBD2 matching over 7 bases. Germline assignment: CDR1 DFQATT and CDR2 SNEGSKA (reference sequence). J was trimmed by 8 bases and V by 0 bases; bases with no gene match: 7. CDR3 length: 14 amino acids. The CDR3 loop is CSARDLGLEYEQFF. The CDR3 DNA reads TGCAGTGCTAGAGATCTTGGACTAGAGTATGAGCAGTTCTTC.